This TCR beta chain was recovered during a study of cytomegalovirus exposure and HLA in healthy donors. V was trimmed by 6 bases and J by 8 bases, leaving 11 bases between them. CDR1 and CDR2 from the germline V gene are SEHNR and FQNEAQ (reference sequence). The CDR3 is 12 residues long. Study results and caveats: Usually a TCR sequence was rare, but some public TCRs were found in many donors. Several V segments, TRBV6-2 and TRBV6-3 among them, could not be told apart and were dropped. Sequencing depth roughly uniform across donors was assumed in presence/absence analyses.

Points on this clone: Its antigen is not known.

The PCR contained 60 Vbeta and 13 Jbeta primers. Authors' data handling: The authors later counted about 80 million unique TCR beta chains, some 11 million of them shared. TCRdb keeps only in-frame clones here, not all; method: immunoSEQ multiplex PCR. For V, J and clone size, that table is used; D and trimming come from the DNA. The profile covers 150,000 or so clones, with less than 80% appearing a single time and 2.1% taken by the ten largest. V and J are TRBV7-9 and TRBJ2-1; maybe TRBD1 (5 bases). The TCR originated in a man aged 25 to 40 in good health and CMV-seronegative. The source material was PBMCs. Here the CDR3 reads CASRPDSDEQFF. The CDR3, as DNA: TGTGCCAGCAGACCTGACAGTGATGAGCAGTTCTTC.